This note documents a single TCR beta chain sequence. Its antigen is as yet unknown. The sample originates from a study of vaccination and CD4 T cells after COVID-19. Study as a whole: The makeup of the convalescents was six males and four females, two of them Hispanic. Post-COVID samples had a sampling time that fell a median roughly 100 days after diagnosis (range 35 to 161).

Cultured CD4+ T cells had their DNA profiled by the Oncomine TCR Beta short-read assay. Researchers extracted genomic DNA from CD4+ T cells that had been cultured. TCRdb used MiXCR to reprocess the PCR reads, holding one entry per CDR3 protein. The data contain around 19,000 distinct CDR3 sequences, over 35% of them singletons. This CDR3 has 13 residues. Germline CDR1 MNHNS, CDR2 SASEGT. The germline V and J ends were trimmed by 8 bases and 1 base, with 10 bases remaining between them. The treatment here: approximately 10-day PBMC culture with coronavirus spike peptide pools or control peptides (ViraFEST assay). Half the medium was replaced with fresh IL-2 medium on days 3 and 7.

The sequenced sample was CD4+ T cells from blood, cultured in vitro, obtained before SARS-CoV-2 vaccination. The source is a human donor who received a COVID-19 vaccine. The V gene is TRBV6-1, the J gene TRBJ2-3; D may be TRBD1 or TRBD2 (6 bases each). CDR3 loop: CASGGQGTDTQYF. CDR3 coding DNA: TGTGCCAGCGGGGGGCAGGGCACAGATACGCAGTATTTT.